Listed here are 20 T cell receptor beta chains from one sample, sequenced in a study of T cell repertoires in cytomegalovirus infection. These receptors' targets are unknown. TCRdb re-called the reads with MiXCR, one entry per CDR3 protein. Of approximately 770,000 distinct CDR3 sequences in the sample, about 27% were seen once. The sequencing used cultured CD8+ T cells from PBMCs, collected from culture after CMV antigen stimulation. Receptors originate from a human donor in good health (CMV status not recorded). Some clones in this sample may be carry-over from other donors' samples.

V is TRBV20-1 and J is TRBJ1-3; D gene uncertain. V dropped 2 bases and J dropped 2 bases, with 16 bases sitting between them. CDR3 size: 16 residues. Germline values: CDR1 DFQATT, CDR2 SNEGSKA (reference sequence). CDR3 DNA sequence: TGCAGTGCTAGACGGCGGGTCGGGGTTACTGGAAACACCATATATTTT. Translated: CSARRRVGVTGNTIYF.

This clonotype was found many times. CDR3 sequence: CASRRGGTSTDTQYF. CDR3 bases: TGTGCCAGCAGACGCGGGGGGACGAGCACAGATACGCAGTATTTT. V gene TRBV6-9 combines with J gene TRBJ2-3; 8 nucleotides match TRBD2. The CDR3 has 15 amino acids. V lost 6 bases to trimming and J lost 0 bases; unmatched junction nucleotides: 5. Germline CDR1 reads MNHGY; CDR2 reads SVAAGI.

This clonotype was counted only a few times. The V and J genes are TRBV6-2 or TRBV6-3 and TRBJ2-1; D ambiguous. The CDR3 is 12 residues long. Germline V lookup: CDR1 MNHEY, CDR2 SVGEGT. V lost 8 bases, J lost 7 bases, and 12 bases lay in between. The CDR3 coding sequence is TGTGCCAGCGATTCGGAGATGAATGAGCAGTTCTTC. Protein: CASDSEMNEQFF.

The table lists this clonotype with a few counts. J is TRBJ2-3 and V is TRBV9, with 8 bases identical to TRBD1. The CDR3 has 18 residues. With V trimmed by 4 bases and J by 2 bases, 15 bases remained unmatched. Germline values: CDR1 SGDLS, CDR2 YYNGEE. The CDR3 DNA reads as TGTGCCAGCAGCAGCCCCATTACCGGGACAGGTTACACAGATACGCAGTATTTT. It encodes CASSSPITGTGYTDTQYF.

This clonotype was picked up a small number of times. The chain has TRBV14 and TRBJ1-3; possible D gene TRBD1, 5 bases. V lost 3 bases and J lost 0, with 15 bases in between. This CDR3 is built from 17 residues. Germline CDR1 reads SGHDN; CDR2 reads FVKESK. CDR3 residues: CASSHLQGYLSGNTIYF. The CDR3 DNA reads TGTGCCAGCAGCCACCTCCAGGGATATCTCTCTGGAAACACCATATATTTT.

The chain couples TRBV7-6 to TRBJ2-7; maybe TRBD2 (6 bases). Germline CDR1 and CDR2: SGHVS and FNYEAQ. With 9 bases removed from V and 0 bases from J, the gap between germline ends came to 15 bases. There are 14 residues in the CDR3. The CDR3 loop is CARKSGTYSYEQYF. The CDR3 DNA is TGTGCCAGGAAGTCCGGGACTTACTCCTACGAGCAGTACTTC.

This clonotype appeared many times. The chain couples TRBV6-1 to TRBJ1-2; 7 bases agree with TRBD1. J lost 3 bases, V lost 0 bases, and 10 bases had no gene match. Per the germline V gene, CDR1 is MNHNS and CDR2 is SASEGT. The CDR3 has 17 amino acids. The CDR3 nucleotides read TGTGCCAGCAGTGAAGCCTGGAGACAGGGCGACTACTATGGCTACACCTTC. This translates into CASSEAWRQGDYYGYTF.

This clonotype was picked up many times. The gene calls are TRBV7-8 and TRBJ1-5; 10 positions agree with TRBD1. Germline trimming cut 3 bases from V and 4 bases from J; bases unmatched to any gene: 3. Germline V gene lookup returns CDR1 SGHVS and CDR2 FQNEAQ. The CDR3 has 15 amino acids. CDR3 sequence reads: CASSFAGQGNQPQHF. The DNA of the CDR3 is TGTGCCAGCAGCTTTGCGGGACAGGGGAATCAGCCCCAGCATTTT.

The J gene is TRBJ2-7, the V gene TRBV10-2; D might be TRBD2 (7 bases). The V end lost 1 base, the J end lost 2 bases, and 12 bases lay between the germline ends. The CDR3 length is 15 residues. Germline CDR1 WSHSY, CDR2 SAAADI. CDR3 bases: TGCGCCAGCAGTGAGTACCGCGGGGGCACCTACGAGCAGTACGTC. The encoded protein is CASSEYRGGTYEQYV.

The chain links TRBV7-9 to TRBJ2-7, with 10 bases lining up with TRBD1. Germline trimming cut 4 bases from V and 1 base from J; bases unmatched to any gene: 13. The CDR3 has 18 amino acids. The germline CDR1 and CDR2 sequences are SEHNR and FQNEAQ (reference sequence). The DNA for the CDR3 is TGTGCCAGCAGCTCCCTGGTGTCCGGGACAGGGGCTTCCTACGAGCAGTACTTC. Its protein is CASSSLVSGTGASYEQYF.

V usage is TRBV4-1 and J usage is TRBJ1-5, with 7 nucleotides matching TRBD1. The CDR3 is 15 amino acids. Trimming removed 2 bases from V and 7 bases from J; junction bases left unmatched: 8. CDR1 is MGHRA, CDR2 YSYEKL, per germline. The CDR3 sequence: CASSQNGGGTQPQHF. Written as DNA, the CDR3 is TGCGCCAGCAGCCAAAATGGAGGGGGCACACAGCCCCAGCATTTT.

The chain has TRBV27 and TRBJ2-1; TRBD1 or TRBD2 may be the D gene (5 bases each). This CDR3 is built from 15 residues. CDR1 and CDR2 (germline): MNHEY, SMNVEV (reference sequence). V was pared by 7 bases and J by 10 bases, with 23 bases between. CDR3 protein: CASNPGPGPTIEQFF. Written as DNA, the CDR3 is TGTGCCAGCAACCCAGGGCCGGGGCCTACAATAGAGCAGTTCTTC.

V usage is TRBV7-9 and J usage is TRBJ1-2, with 7 nucleotides matching TRBD1. Germline-derived CDR1 and CDR2 are SEHNR and FQNEAQ (reference sequence). The CDR3 totals 15 residues. Germline trimming cut 2 bases from V and 6 bases from J; bases unmatched to any gene: 9. CDR3 protein: CASSLYRKGADGYTF. DNA for the CDR3: TGTGCCAGCAGCTTATACAGAAAGGGGGCCGATGGCTACACCTTC.

The chain employs TRBV13 and TRBJ1-2, with TRBD1 matching 7 bases. The V gene end was trimmed by 1 base and the J gene end by 6 bases; junction bases not matched to a gene: 8. The germline CDR1 and CDR2 sequences are PRHDT and FYEKMQ (reference sequence). CDR3 length: 15 amino acids. For the CDR3, the DNA is TGTGCCAGCAGCTTAGTAGGGGACAGCTCCAATGGCTACACCTTC. It codes for CASSLVGDSSNGYTF.

This clonotype was seen more than once but under ten times. The genes are TRBV27 and TRBJ2-1; 8 bases align to TRBD1. This CDR3 spans 15 amino acids. Germline V gene sequence: CDR1 MNHEY, CDR2 SMNVEV (reference sequence). With V trimmed by 8 bases and J by 3 bases, 9 bases remained unmatched. In DNA, the CDR3 is TGTGCCAGCGGGCCAATACAGGGGGACTACAATGAGCAGTTCTTC. Its protein is CASGPIQGDYNEQFF.

The rearrangement links TRBV4-1 to TRBJ2-3; a weak D match, TRBD2 (6 bases). Germline values: CDR1 MGHRA, CDR2 YSYEKL. The CDR3 is 16 residues long. Trimming removed 1 base from V and 0 bases from J, with 11 bases in between. The CDR3 region has the DNA TGCGCCAGCAGCCAAGTACCGAGCGGGAGCACAGATACGCAGTATTTT. Residues: CASSQVPSGSTDTQYF.

Many counts were recorded for this clonotype. The chain carries TRBV7-8 and TRBJ2-1; TRBD2 matches at 12 bases. The CDR3 consists of 18 residues. The ends lost 6 bases at V and 0 bases at J; junction bases unmatched: 9. Germline-derived CDR1 and CDR2 are SGHVS and FQNEAQ. As DNA, the CDR3 is TGTGCCAGCAGGCCCGGGACTAGCGGGCCGAGCTCCTACAATGAGCAGTTCTTC. It specifies CASRPGTSGPSSYNEQFF.

The chain couples TRBV24-1 to TRBJ2-3; no clear D gene. Germline V lookup: CDR1 KGHDR, CDR2 SFDVKD. CDR3 size: 13 residues. Trimming pared 3 bases from V and 6 bases from J, leaving 9 bases between. CDR3 residues: CATSDDGRDTQYF. In DNA, the CDR3 is TGTGCCACCAGTGATGATGGGCGGGATACGCAGTATTTT.

The chain is built from TRBV7-3 and TRBJ1-4, with D hard to call. The CDR3 consists of 14 residues. With 2 bases removed from V and 8 bases from J, the gap between germline ends came to 12 bases. Germline V gives CDR1 SGHTA, CDR2 FQGTGA. CDR3 bases: TGTGCCAGCAGCTTAGAACGGAATAACGAAAAACTGTTTTTT. It is translated as CASSLERNNEKLFF. Using reference TRBV7-3 and TRBJ1-4 for the parts outside the CDR3, the full variable domain is GAGVSQTPSNKVTEKGKYVELRCDPISGHTALYWYRQSLGQGPEFLIYFQGTGAADDSGLPNDRFFAVRPEGSVSTLKIQRTERGDSAVYLCASSLERNNEKLFFGSGTQLSVL.

This clonotype was counted ten times or more. This sequence joins TRBV13 and TRBJ1-1; no clear D gene. Trimming took off 1 base at V and 0 bases at J, with 6 bases between the two ends. CDR3 length: 14 residues. Looked up from germline, CDR1 is PRHDT and CDR2 is FYEKMQ (reference sequence). Here the CDR3 reads CASSLEGLNTEAFF. CDR3 nucleotides: TGTGCCAGCAGCTTAGAAGGACTGAACACTGAAGCTTTCTTT.